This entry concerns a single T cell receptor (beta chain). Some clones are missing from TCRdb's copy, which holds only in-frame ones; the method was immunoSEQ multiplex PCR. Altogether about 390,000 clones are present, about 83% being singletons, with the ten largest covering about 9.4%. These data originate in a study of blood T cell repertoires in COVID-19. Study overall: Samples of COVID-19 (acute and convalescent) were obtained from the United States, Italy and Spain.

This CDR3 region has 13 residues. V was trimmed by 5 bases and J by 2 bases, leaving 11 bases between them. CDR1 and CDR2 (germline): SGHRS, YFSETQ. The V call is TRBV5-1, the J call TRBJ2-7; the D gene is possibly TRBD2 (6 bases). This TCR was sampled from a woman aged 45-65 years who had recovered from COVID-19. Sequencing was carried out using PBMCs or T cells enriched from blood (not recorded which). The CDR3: CASREGDPYEQYF. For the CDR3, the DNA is TGCGCCAGCAGGGAGGGTGACCCCTACGAGCAGTACTTC.